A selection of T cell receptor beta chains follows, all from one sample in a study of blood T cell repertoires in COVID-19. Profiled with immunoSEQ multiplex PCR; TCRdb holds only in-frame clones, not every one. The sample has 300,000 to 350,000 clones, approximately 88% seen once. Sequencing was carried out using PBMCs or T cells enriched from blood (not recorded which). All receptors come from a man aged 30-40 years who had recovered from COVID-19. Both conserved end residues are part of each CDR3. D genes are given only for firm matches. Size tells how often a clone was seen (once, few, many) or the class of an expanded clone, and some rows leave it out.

DNA: TGTGCCAGCAGCGGGACAGGGAATGAGCAGTTCTTC
CDR3: CASSGTGNEQFF
D: TRBD1
V: TRBV2
size: .
J: TRBJ2-1

DNA: TGTGCCAGCAGAGATACTCGGGGGACCTACGAGCAGTACTTC
CDR3: CASRDTRGTYEQYF
D: .
V: TRBV6-5
size: .
J: TRBJ2-7

DNA: TGTGCCAGCAGCTTTGGGGACAGCAGTGGTGGCTACACCTTC
CDR3: CASSFGDSSGGYTF
D: TRBD1
V: TRBV5-6
size: .
J: TRBJ1-2

DNA: TGTGCCAGCAGCTTAGGCGGGGTCCGCACAGATACGCAGTATTTT
CDR3: CASSLGGVRTDTQYF
D: .
V: TRBV7-6
size: medium-sized
J: TRBJ2-3

DNA: TGTGCCACCAGTGATGTCGGACAGGGGACCAATCAGCCCCAGCATTTT
CDR3: CATSDVGQGTNQPQHF
D: TRBD1
V: TRBV24-1
size: .
J: TRBJ1-5

DNA: TGTGCCAGCAGCCCAGACACTAACTATGGCTACACCTTC
CDR3: CASSPDTNYGYTF
D: .
V: TRBV5-6
size: .
J: TRBJ1-2

DNA: TGTGCCAGCAGCCCTGGGTGGCTAGCGACAAATGAGCAGTTCTTC
CDR3: CASSPGWLATNEQFF
D: .
V: TRBV12-1
size: .
J: TRBJ2-1

DNA: TGTGCCACCAGTGATTACAGGGTGAGTCAGCCCCAGCATTTT
CDR3: CATSDYRVSQPQHF
D: .
V: TRBV24-1
size: .
J: TRBJ1-5

DNA: TGTGCCAGCAGCCAAAGCGGGGCGAGCTCCTACAATGAGCAGTTCTTC
CDR3: CASSQSGASSYNEQFF
D: TRBD2
V: TRBV7-2
size: .
J: TRBJ2-1

DNA: TGCGCCAGCAGCCCGGGACAGGGGGTTGAGAACACTGAAGCTTTCTTT
CDR3: CASSPGQGVENTEAFF
D: TRBD1
V: TRBV5-1
size: .
J: TRBJ1-1

DNA: TGTGCCAGCACCCCTGGGGGGAGAATGAACACTGAAGCTTTCTTT
CDR3: CASTPGGRMNTEAFF
D: .
V: TRBV28
size: .
J: TRBJ1-1

DNA: TGTGCCACCAGCCAGGACAACAATCAGCCCCAGCATTTT
CDR3: CATSQDNNQPQHF
D: .
V: TRBV15
size: .
J: TRBJ1-5

DNA: TGTGCCAGCAGCCCCATGTCGGACAGGGGGGGATCTGGGGCCAACGTCCTGACTTTC
CDR3: CASSPMSDRGGSGANVLTF
D: TRBD1
V: TRBV7-9
size: .
J: TRBJ2-6

DNA: TGTGCCAGCACCCCAGGGGTATCCTACGAGCAGTACTTC
CDR3: CASTPGVSYEQYF
D: .
V: TRBV5-5
size: .
J: TRBJ2-7

DNA: TGTGCCAGCTCACCAAATGGACTAGCGGGTTTCCAAGAGACCCAGTACTTC
CDR3: CASSPNGLAGFQETQYF
D: TRBD2
V: TRBV18
size: .
J: TRBJ2-5

DNA: TGTGCCAGCAGCTTCGGGCAGGGAGGGCCCTACGAGCAGTACTTC
CDR3: CASSFGQGGPYEQYF
D: TRBD2
V: TRBV5-6
size: .
J: TRBJ2-7

DNA: TGTGCCAGCAGAGCCGGGACAGGGGACACAGATACGCAGTATTTT
CDR3: CASRAGTGDTDTQYF
D: TRBD1
V: TRBV11-3
size: .
J: TRBJ2-3

DNA: TGTGCCAGCAGTTTAGGCGGATCGACGCAGTATTTT
CDR3: CASSLGGSTQYF
D: .
V: TRBV27
size: once
J: TRBJ2-3

DNA: TGTGCCAGCAGTTACTCTCTCCCAGCGGGGGGGCTTTACGAGCAGTACTTC
CDR3: CASSYSLPAGGLYEQYF
D: TRBD2
V: TRBV6-2/TRBV6-3
size: .
J: TRBJ2-7

DNA: TGTGCCAGCAGGCCGGGACAGGACTATGGCTACACCTTC
CDR3: CASRPGQDYGYTF
D: TRBD1
V: TRBV25-1
size: .
J: TRBJ1-2

DNA: TGTGCCAGCAGCCCTTCACAGGGGGGTACAAACTATGGCTACACCTTC
CDR3: CASSPSQGGTNYGYTF
D: TRBD1
V: TRBV7-7
size: .
J: TRBJ1-2

DNA: TGTGCCAGCAGTGATGCCTCCGGACAGGGGATTACCTACGAGCAGTACTTC
CDR3: CASSDASGQGITYEQYF
D: TRBD1
V: TRBV28
size: .
J: TRBJ2-7

DNA: TGTGCCAGCAGTTACTCCACAGGCGGAGAAGCTTTCTTT
CDR3: CASSYSTGGEAFF
D: .
V: TRBV6-5
size: .
J: TRBJ1-1

DNA: TGCGCCAGCAGCTATAGGACAGATTCGTTCCTGACTTTC
CDR3: CASSYRTDSFLTF
D: .
V: TRBV5-1
size: .
J: TRBJ2-6

DNA: TGTGCCACCAGCACCGGACAGGAGACAAAATCCTACAATGAGCAGTTCTTC
CDR3: CATSTGQETKSYNEQFF
D: TRBD1
V: TRBV15
size: .
J: TRBJ2-1

DNA: TGTGCCACCGGACAGGATTCCTACGAGCAGTACTTC
CDR3: CATGQDSYEQYF
D: TRBD1
V: TRBV24-1
size: .
J: TRBJ2-7

DNA: TGTGCTAGCCCGGGACAGGGACCTGAAAAACTGTTTTTT
CDR3: CASPGQGPEKLFF
D: TRBD1
V: TRBV12-5
size: .
J: TRBJ1-4

DNA: TGCAGTGCTAATGCGGGGGTAGCGCAGTATTTT
CDR3: CSANAGVAQYF
D: TRBD2
V: TRBV20-1
size: once
J: TRBJ2-3

DNA: TGTGCCAGCAGCGATCAGGGTGATACTGAAGCTTTCTTT
CDR3: CASSDQGDTEAFF
D: .
V: TRBV12-3/TRBV12-4
size: .
J: TRBJ1-1

DNA: TGCGCCAGCAGCCAAGGCCCAGCGGGGGGGCGGGAGACCCAGTACTTC
CDR3: CASSQGPAGGRETQYF
D: TRBD2
V: TRBV4-1
size: few
J: TRBJ2-5

DNA: TGTGCCAGCAGCTGGAGCCTTACAGGGGGCCAAGAGACCCAGTACTTC
CDR3: CASSWSLTGGQETQYF
D: TRBD1
V: TRBV5-5
size: .
J: TRBJ2-5

DNA: TGTGCCAGCAGCGTAGCCACAAATTGGAACACTGAAGCTTTCTTT
CDR3: CASSVATNWNTEAFF
D: .
V: TRBV9
size: .
J: TRBJ1-1

DNA: TGTGCCAGCTCGCCCCAGGGGGCTGTAGGGAGCAATCAGCCCCAGCATTTT
CDR3: CASSPQGAVGSNQPQHF
D: TRBD1
V: TRBV18
size: .
J: TRBJ1-5

DNA: TGTGCCAGCAGCTCGCGCGGGACAGGGGCTAATGAAAAACTGTTTTTT
CDR3: CASSSRGTGANEKLFF
D: TRBD1
V: TRBV7-2
size: .
J: TRBJ1-4

DNA: TGTGCCACCAGCGAGCTTTGGACAGGGACCCTGAACACTGAAGCTTTCTTT
CDR3: CATSELWTGTLNTEAFF
D: TRBD1
V: TRBV15
size: many
J: TRBJ1-1

DNA: TGTGCCATAGATGGTCAGGGGAATAACTATGGCTACACCTTC
CDR3: CAIDGQGNNYGYTF
D: .
V: TRBV11-2
size: .
J: TRBJ1-2

DNA: TGTGCCAGTAGATCTTACCGGACAGGGGCGGACTATGGCTACACCTTC
CDR3: CASRSYRTGADYGYTF
D: TRBD1
V: TRBV19
size: .
J: TRBJ1-2

DNA: TGTGCCAGCAGCTTAGCGTCCCGGGGACTTGAAGCTTTCTTT
CDR3: CASSLASRGLEAFF
D: .
V: TRBV7-2
size: .
J: TRBJ1-1

DNA: TGTGCCACCAGCAGGGCCGGGGCGCGGGATGGAGCTTTCTTT
CDR3: CATSRAGARDGAFF
D: .
V: TRBV15
size: .
J: TRBJ1-1

DNA: TGCGCCAGCAGCTCACCTAGCTCAGGGGGAGGTGAAAAACTGTTTTTT
CDR3: CASSSPSSGGGEKLFF
D: TRBD1
V: TRBV5-1
size: .
J: TRBJ1-4

DNA: TGCGCCAGCAGTGGCGGAGGCACTGAAGCTTTCTTT
CDR3: CASSGGGTEAFF
D: .
V: TRBV10-2
size: .
J: TRBJ1-1

DNA: TGTGCCAGCAGCTTAGTGGGGACAGGGAGCAATCAGCCCCAGCATTTT
CDR3: CASSLVGTGSNQPQHF
D: TRBD1
V: TRBV7-8
size: .
J: TRBJ1-5

DNA: TGTGCCAGCAGTTACTCCGGGTTTCCCCAGACAGATACGCAGTATTTT
CDR3: CASSYSGFPQTDTQYF
D: .
V: TRBV6-5
size: .
J: TRBJ2-3

DNA: TGTGCCAGCAGTCTTAGGAACACTGAAGCTTTCTTT
CDR3: CASSLRNTEAFF
D: .
V: TRBV6-5
size: few
J: TRBJ1-1

DNA: TGTGCCCTAAGGGGTAGCGGGGGGGCTGGTGGCCATGAGCAGTTCTTC
CDR3: CALRGSGGAGGHEQFF
D: .
V: TRBV21-1
size: .
J: TRBJ2-1

DNA: TGTGCCACCAGTGATTCGACAGCATACGAGCAGTACTTC
CDR3: CATSDSTAYEQYF
D: .
V: TRBV24-1
size: .
J: TRBJ2-7

DNA: TGTGCCAGCAGCGTCTCAGGGGGCGTATTGAACACTGAAGCTTTCTTT
CDR3: CASSVSGGVLNTEAFF
D: TRBD1
V: TRBV3-1/TRBV3-2
size: .
J: TRBJ1-1

DNA: TGTGCCAGCTTGGCAGGGGGTTTCGGTCAGCCCCAGCATTTT
CDR3: CASLAGGFGQPQHF
D: TRBD1
V: TRBV6-5
size: .
J: TRBJ1-5

DNA: TGTGCCAGCAGTTTAGCGGGACAGACCAGAGCCAAAAACATTCAGTACTTC
CDR3: CASSLAGQTRAKNIQYF
D: .
V: TRBV28
size: .
J: TRBJ2-4

DNA: TGTGCTAGTGGTTTCGCTCGGTCGAGGGAAGGCACCGGGGAGCTGTTTTTT
CDR3: CASGFARSREGTGELFF
D: .
V: TRBV12-5
size: .
J: TRBJ2-2

DNA: TGTGCCAGCAGTCCCCCAGGGAGGCCGGGGGATCAGCCCCAGCATTTT
CDR3: CASSPPGRPGDQPQHF
D: .
V: TRBV28
size: .
J: TRBJ1-5

DNA: TGCGCCAGCAGCGAACAGGGGGCGCGTAATGGCTACACCTTC
CDR3: CASSEQGARNGYTF
D: TRBD1
V: TRBV5-1
size: .
J: TRBJ1-2